The clone carrying this T cell receptor (beta chain) has at least ten counts. Its specificity is unknown. A 10-nucleotide random UMI tagged transcripts in template-switch 5'RACE cDNA synthesis. Every sequencing run produced over 160 million TCR-beta sequences that came from 15-18 subjects. TCRdb reanalysed the 5' RACE reads using MiXCR and keeps one entry per CDR3 protein. The repertoire has some 80,000 distinct CDR3 sequences, about 5% of them found once; the top ten carry over 7%. Indicated time point: longitudinal time-point 2. This specimen belongs to a study of neurological immune-mediated disorders. Findings and caveats of the study: Among expanded clones, no CDR3 amino acid sequences were shared across subjects, a pattern suggesting private repertoires in all groups.

CDR1 and CDR2 (germline): SGHRS, YFSETQ. Trimming left V 4 bases short and J 7 bases short, with 9 bases between. The CDR3 runs to 13 residues. The rearrangement links TRBV5-1 to TRBJ1-6, with D possibly matching TRBD1 (5 bases). The source of this sequence is a woman in her sixties with multiple sclerosis. The sequencing sample was made of PBMCs. The CDR3 loop is CASSEGRNSPLHF. CDR3 in DNA: TGCGCCAGCAGCGAGGGGAGGAATTCACCCCTCCACTTT.